The next 17 T cell receptor beta chains were all read from a single sample in a study of T cell responses to AZD1222 COVID-19 vaccine. Sequenced by immunoSEQ multiplex PCR; TCRdb stores in-frame clones only, minus some. The profile shows approximately 150,000 clones, roughly 92% of them singletons. The starting material was peripheral blood, obtained 28 days after the second AZD1222 dose. All receptors come from an adult who received the AZD1222 COVID-19 vaccine.

This clone showed up just once. The chain employs TRBV7-8 and TRBJ2-3; perhaps D is TRBD1 or TRBD2 (5 bases each). CDR1 and CDR2 from the germline V gene are SGHVS and FQNEAQ. Trimming took off 4 bases at V and 6 bases at J, with 11 bases between the two ends. CDR3 size: 13 residues. In DNA form, the CDR3 reads TGTGCCAGCAGCTCTCCTGGGACGGATACGCAGTATTTT. This codes for CASSSPGTDTQYF.

This chain uses TRBV4-3 with TRBJ1-4, with D unclear. This CDR3 comprises 18 residues. V lost 1 base to trimming and J lost 1 base, with 16 bases between them. Germline CDR1 reads LGHNA; CDR2 reads YSLEER. The CDR3 loop reads CASSQASTRARTNEKLFF. DNA of the CDR3: TGCGCCAGCAGCCAAGCCAGCACCAGAGCCAGAACTAATGAAAAACTGTTTTTT.

This clone was recorded once. The chain combines TRBV5-1 with TRBJ1-1, with unresolved D. The germline V gene has CDR1 SGHRS and CDR2 YFSETQ. V was cut by 1 base and J by 1 base, with 14 bases left in between. This CDR3 is built from 16 residues. The CDR3 coding sequence is TGCGCCAGCAGCTTGTCTATCGGGTTGGGGAACACTGAAGCTTTCTTT. Translated, it gives CASSLSIGLGNTEAFF.

This rearrangement joins TRBV5-5 to TRBJ2-1, with 13 bases identical to TRBD2. This CDR3 is 16 amino acids long. Germline CDR1 SGHKS, CDR2 YYEKEE (reference sequence). The V gene end was trimmed by 4 bases and the J gene end by 4 bases; junction bases not matched to a gene: 5. The CDR3, as DNA: TGTGCCAGCAGCGACGGACTAGCGGGAGCATACAATGAGCAGTTCTTC. Its protein product is CASSDGLAGAYNEQFF.

This sequence joins TRBV5-4 and TRBJ1-5; TRBD1 might be the D (6 bases). CDR3 length: 13 amino acids. The V and J ends lost 2 bases and 6 bases respectively, with 9 bases between them. Germline V gives CDR1 SGHNT, CDR2 YYREEE (reference sequence). The DNA for the CDR3 is TGTGCCAGCAGCTTACAGGGAAGTCAGCCCCAGCATTTT. Protein: CASSLQGSQPQHF.

CDR3 DNA sequence: TGTGCCACCTCCGACAGGGTAGTCCCTGGGGCCAACGTCCTGACTTTC. It codes for CATSDRVVPGANVLTF. The V call is TRBV10-3, the J call TRBJ2-6; 7 bases line up with TRBD1. Germline CDR1 ENHRY, CDR2 SYGVKD. The CDR3 contains 16 residues. The ends lost 10 bases at V and 2 bases at J; junction bases unmatched: 11.

The chain employs TRBV15 and TRBJ1-5; 7 nucleotides match TRBD1. Trimming cost V 6 bases and J 2 bases; bases outside gene matches: 7. The length of the CDR3 is 15 residues. Germline V gene data show CDR1 as LNHNV and CDR2 as YYDKDF (reference sequence). The CDR3 sequence: CATSLDRAGNQPQHF. CDR3 coding DNA: TGTGCCACCAGTCTCGACAGGGCGGGCAATCAGCCCCAGCATTTT.

V usage is TRBV28 and J usage is TRBJ1-2, with 10 bases matching TRBD1. Per the germline V gene, CDR1 is MDHEN and CDR2 is SYDVKM. The CDR3 spans 19 residues. V trimming: 4 bases; J trimming: 2 bases; junction bases outside the gene matches: 16. CDR3 sequence (DNA): TGTGCCAGCAGTTCCCTGGGCGGGACAGGGGCTTTTTGGAACTATGGCTACACCTTC. This sequence encodes CASSSLGGTGAFWNYGYTF.

The chain joins TRBV28 to TRBJ1-2; 9 bases agree with TRBD1. The J segment lost 8 bases and the V segment lost 5 bases, leaving 6 bases of the junction unmatched. This CDR3 is 13 amino acids long. Germline V lookup: CDR1 MDHEN, CDR2 SYDVKM. The CDR3 bases are TGTGCCAGCAGTGTGGGACAGGGATGGGGCTACACCTTC. Amino acids: CASSVGQGWGYTF.

The table lists this clone with a count of one. The chain has TRBV18 and TRBJ2-5; TRBD1 matches at 7 bases. The junction had 4 bases not matched to a gene; V was cut back by 1 base and J by 5 bases. CDR1 is KGHSH and CDR2 is LQKENI in the germline V gene. The CDR3 is 14 amino acids. The CDR3 sequence is CASSPQTGQETQYF. The CDR3 DNA is TGTGCCAGCTCACCACAGACAGGGCAGGAGACCCAGTACTTC.

J is TRBJ2-1 and V is TRBV7-2, with 9 bases identical to TRBD2. This CDR3 spans 18 amino acids. V was clipped by 5 bases and J by 4 bases; unmatched bases: 15. Per the germline V gene, CDR1 is SGHTA and CDR2 is FQGNSA. The DNA of the CDR3 is TGTGCCAGCAGCCTTCGAGGTAGCGGGAGTATGGGATACAATGAGCAGTTCTTC. Protein sequence: CASSLRGSGSMGYNEQFF. Drawing the rest from reference TRBV7-2 and TRBJ2-1, the complete variable domain is GAGVSQSPSNKVTEKGKDVELRCDPISGHTALYWYRQSLGQGLEFLIYFQGNSAPDKSGLPSDRFSAERTGGSVSTLTIQRTQQEDSAVYLCASSLRGSGSMGYNEQFFGPGTRLTVL.

The chain employs TRBV2 and TRBJ1-3; no clear D gene. The CDR3 is 16 amino acids. The V gene's germline CDR1 is SNHLY and CDR2 FYNNEI. Trimming stripped 6 bases from V and 0 bases from J, with 15 bases between. The CDR3 DNA is TGTGCCAGCAGGAGAGATCCCGGGAGCTCTGGAAACACCATATATTTT. This gives the protein CASRRDPGSSGNTIYF.

The gene calls are TRBV11-3 and TRBJ2-2; 14 nucleotides align to TRBD2. J was trimmed by 6 bases and V by 0 bases; bases with no gene match: 6. From germline, CDR1 is SGHNT and CDR2 YENEEA. The CDR3 contains 18 residues. The CDR3 DNA reads as TGTGCCAGCAGCTTAGACGGGACTAGCGGGAGTATTTCCGGGGAGCTGTTTTTT. Its protein product is CASSLDGTSGSISGELFF.

The rearrangement uses TRBV7-2 and TRBJ2-6; D ambiguous. The germline V gene encodes CDR1 SGHTA and CDR2 FQGNSA. The length of the CDR3 is 16 residues. V was trimmed by 3 bases and J by 13 bases, leaving 22 bases between them. The CDR3 here is CASSFWQAPNNGVLTF. CDR3 nucleotide sequence: TGTGCCAGCAGCTTTTGGCAGGCCCCCAATAACGGGGTCCTGACTTTC.

The gene calls are TRBV7-5 and TRBJ1-3; the D call TRBD1 from the table was never checked on the DNA. TRBV7-5 is labeled a pseudogene. The CDR3 spans 18 residues. The CDR3 nucleotides read TGTGTCAGAAGGTTTCCCCGCTCAGGACAGGACTCTGGAAACACCATATATTTT. Translating gives CVRRFPRSGQDSGNTIYF.

This chain uses TRBV24-1 with TRBJ1-2; 9 positions agree with TRBD1. Losses at the gene ends were 3 bases for V and 1 base for J; bases not matched to a gene: 2. The CDR3 totals 15 residues. Germline loops: CDR1 KGHDR, CDR2 SFDVKD. The DNA of the CDR3 is TGTGCCACCAGTGATGGGACAGGGTTTAACTATGGCTACACCTTC. Its translation is CATSDGTGFNYGYTF.

This clone turned up a few times. This chain links TRBV27 with TRBJ2-7, with a tentative D call TRBD2 (6 bases). The length of the CDR3 is 14 residues. The germline V and J ends were trimmed by 5 bases and 7 bases, with 18 bases remaining between them. Germline lookup yields CDR1 MNHEY and CDR2 SMNVEV (reference sequence). The CDR3 nucleotides read TGTGCCAGCAGTCCCAAGCGGGCGAGACGGGAGCAGTACTTC. Translation: CASSPKRARREQYF.